This T cell receptor (beta chain) was sequenced in a study of memory CD4+ T cells and cytomegalovirus serostatus. Concerning this clone itself: The antigen is undetermined.

The CDR3 has 11 amino acids. The ends were cut back, 2 bases at V and 5 bases at J, with 3 bases in the middle. Germline V gene data show CDR1 as SEHNR and CDR2 as FQNEAQ (reference sequence). Regarding the study as a whole: Of 150 to 200 reported CMV TCRbeta sequences, 67 were found in memory CD4+ repertoires.

In the original workflow: After removing out-of-frame reads, around 2.2 million distinct TCRbeta sequences remained. The data were produced by immunoSEQ multiplex PCR, yet TCRdb's version contains in-frame clones alone and is incomplete. The DNA gave D and trimming, while V, J and clone size come from that table. The data hold about 62,000 clones, with 60% to 85% observed a single time. Single viable CD3+CD4+CD8-CD45RO+ cells were sorted as the memory CD4+ T cells. The chain carries TRBV7-9 and TRBJ2-5, with D unclear. The sequencing input was memory CD4+ T cells from blood. This clonotype was sampled from an adult in good health and CMV-seropositive. CDR3 DNA sequence: TGTGCCAGCAGCTTATCCGAGACCCAGTACTTC. Translating it yields CASSLSETQYF. The variable domain in full, completed from reference TRBV7-9 and TRBJ2-5, reads DTGVSQNPRHKITKRGQNVTFRCDPISEHNRLYWYRQTLGQGPEFLTYFQNEAQLEKSRLLSDRFSAERPKGSFSTLEIQRTEQGDSAMYLCASSLSETQYFGPGTRLLVL.